The next 29 T cell receptor beta chains were all read from a single sample in a study of Ad26.COV2.S vaccination and SARS-CoV-2 variants. The treatment: some 19 received Ad26.COV2.S at low or high dose, single or two shots; 5 received placebo; per-sample allocation not given. Sampling was done on day 63 after the first vaccine or placebo injection. Profiling relied on immunoSEQ multiplex PCR, and the TCRdb table lists in-frame clones only, not all of them. The sample carries around 450,000 clones, 75% to 95% recorded once. Sample: peripheral blood, taken in a trial of Ad26.COV2.S vaccine versus placebo. The source is a person aged 18-60 years who received the Ad26.COV2.S COVID-19 vaccine or a placebo.

As to this clone: At one end the junction does not follow the germline gene, possibly because of a read error. The chain recombines TRBV19 with TRBJ2-1, with D uncertain. Looked up from germline, CDR1 is LNHDA and CDR2 is SQIVND (reference sequence). This CDR3 is 11 amino acids long. CDR3 coding DNA: TGTGCCAGTAGTGTAGACGGTGAGCAGTTCTTC. Translating it yields CASSVDGEQFF.

This rearrangement joins TRBV5-6 to TRBJ2-1; TRBD2 matches at 10 bases. Germline lookup yields CDR1 SGHDT and CDR2 YYEEEE. The CDR3 length is 15 residues. J lost 7 bases, V lost 2 bases, and 6 bases had no gene match. Here the CDR3 DNA reads TGTGCCAGCAGCTTCCCTAGCGGGAGCGGGAATGAGCAGTTCTTC. Translation: CASSFPSGSGNEQFF.

The rearrangement links TRBV7-3 to TRBJ2-2; no firm D call. Germline V gene lookup returns CDR1 SGHTA and CDR2 FQGTGA. V lost 3 bases, J lost 5 bases, and 4 bases lay in between. CDR3 size: 12 residues. Here the CDR3 reads CASSFTTGELFF. Written as DNA, the CDR3 is TGTGCCAGCAGCTTCACGACCGGGGAGCTGTTTTTT.

The chain carries TRBV30 and TRBJ1-2; the match to TRBD1 covers 7 bases. Losses at the gene ends were 4 bases for V and 2 bases for J; bases not matched to a gene: 1. The CDR3 extends over 12 amino acids. Germline V CDR1 and CDR2: GTSNPN, SVGIG (reference sequence). For the CDR3, the DNA is TGTGCCTGGAAACAGGGGAACTATGGCTACACCTTC. As protein: CAWKQGNYGYTF.

The chain uses TRBV4-2 and TRBJ1-4, with TRBD1 matching 7 bases. V lost 4 bases to trimming and J lost 0 bases; unmatched junction nucleotides: 2. Germline V gives CDR1 LGHNA, CDR2 YNFKEQ. The CDR3 consists of 15 residues. The CDR3 region is CASSLGTATNEKLFF. The CDR3 nucleotides read TGTGCCAGCAGCCTAGGGACAGCAACTAATGAAAAACTGTTTTTT.

The rearrangement uses TRBV7-9 and TRBJ2-5; D is perhaps TRBD2 (5 bases). Looked up from germline, CDR1 is SEHNR and CDR2 is FQNEAQ (reference sequence). V was cut by 1 base and J by 0 bases, with 9 bases left in between. There are 15 residues in the CDR3. The DNA of the CDR3 is TGTGCCAGCAGCTTAGAACAGACTAACCAAGAGACCCAGTACTTC. It is translated as CASSLEQTNQETQYF.

The chain carries TRBV7-9 and TRBJ1-6; no clear D gene. This CDR3 region has 16 residues. CDR1 is SEHNR and CDR2 is FQNEAQ in the germline V gene (reference sequence). Trimming shortened V by 5 bases and J by 4 bases, and 15 bases separated the two germline ends. The CDR3 sequence: CASSPRSAVYNSPLHF. For the CDR3, the DNA is TGTGCCAGCAGCCCCCGCTCGGCCGTATATAATTCACCCCTCCACTTT.

As DNA, the CDR3 is TGTGCCAGCTCACAAATTAGCCGCGGGGAGCTGTTTTTT. Its translation: CASSQISRGELFF. The genes are TRBV18 and TRBJ2-2; D is uncertain. Trimming cost V 4 bases and J 7 bases, with 10 bases left between them. Germline CDR1 reads KGHSH; CDR2 reads LQKENI. The CDR3 length is 13 residues.

The V call is TRBV11-2, the J call TRBJ2-3; 11 bases are shared with TRBD2. Germline values: CDR1 SGHAT, CDR2 FQNNGV. The V and J ends lost 0 bases and 2 bases, in that order; junction bases with no gene match: 7. The CDR3 is 18 residues long. CDR3 sequence: CASSLDGLAGGSTDTQYF. For the CDR3, the DNA is TGTGCCAGCAGCTTAGACGGTCTAGCGGGAGGCTCCACAGATACGCAGTATTTT.

The V gene is TRBV7-2, the J gene TRBJ2-1; no clear D gene. Between the trimmed V and J ends, which lost 3 bases and 15 bases, there was a span of 15 bases. The CDR3 contains 12 residues. Germline CDR1 SGHTA, CDR2 FQGNSA. The CDR3 sequence is CASSFGWRLLFF. DNA of the CDR3: TGTGCCAGCAGCTTCGGGTGGCGGTTGCTGTTCTTC.

The chain has TRBV4-3 and TRBJ2-7; a weak D match, TRBD2 (6 bases). Per germline, CDR1 LGHNA and CDR2 YSLEER. V lost 0 bases, J lost 2 bases, and 14 bases lay in between. The CDR3 length is 16 residues. CDR3 DNA sequence: TGCGCCAGCAGCCAAGATTGGGGGGAAAGAACCTACGAGCAGTACTTC. It yields the protein CASSQDWGERTYEQYF.

The chain has TRBV5-1 and TRBJ1-4; the match to TRBD1 covers 8 bases. There are 18 residues in the CDR3. J gave up 13 bases and V 4 bases, and 24 bases lay outside the gene matches. In germline, CDR1 is SGHRS, CDR2 YFSETQ. CDR3 nucleotides: TGCGCCAGCAGCACCGAACCCCAGAGGACAGGGAGAGGGGTCAGACTGTTTTTT. This codes for CASSTEPQRTGRGVRLFF.

This clone was observed a single time. Other DNA sequences from this sample encode an identical CDR3 as well. The chain couples TRBV27 to TRBJ2-7, with D tentatively TRBD2 (5 bases). Germline CDR1 MNHEY, CDR2 SMNVEV (reference sequence). This CDR3 comprises 13 residues. Trimming removed 5 bases at V and 1 base at J, with 9 bases between. The CDR3 DNA follows: TGTGCCAGCAGTCTCGGACTGTCCTACGAGCAGTACTTC. Encoded protein: CASSLGLSYEQYF.

The chain employs TRBV21-1 and TRBJ2-5; TRBD2, the table's D call, was not compared with the DNA. TRBV21-1 is a pseudogene locus. The CDR3 has 16 residues. CDR3 sequence reads: CASSKEETSGQETQYF. The CDR3 DNA follows: TGTGCCAGCAGCAAAGAAGAGACTAGCGGACAAGAGACCCAGTACTTC.

The chain recombines TRBV9 with TRBJ2-7, with 12 bases fitting TRBD2. CDR3 length equals 13 residues. V lost 3 bases to trimming and J lost 9 bases; unmatched junction nucleotides: 4. The germline CDR1 and CDR2 sequences are SGDLS and YYNGEE. In nucleotides, the CDR3 is TGTGCCAGCAGCGAGGGACTAGCGGGCGTGCAGTACTTC. Protein: CASSEGLAGVQYF.

This clone was recorded once. V is TRBV10-3 and J is TRBJ2-7; unclear D gene. The V end lost 4 bases, the J end lost 3 bases, and 13 bases lay between the germline ends. The V gene's germline CDR1 is ENHRY and CDR2 SYGVKD. CDR3 length: 14 residues. CDR3 sequence (DNA): TGTGCCATCAGTGGCACAGCAAGTTTCTACGAGCAGTACTTC. Its protein is CAISGTASFYEQYF.

The chain combines TRBV9 with TRBJ2-1; D is unresolved. V lost 0 bases, J lost 9 bases, and 10 bases lay in between. CDR3 length: 13 amino acids. Germline CDR1 reads SGDLS; CDR2 reads YYNGEE. The CDR3 region has the DNA TGTGCCAGCAGCGTAGGTCACCGTCCTGAGCAGTTCTTC. It translates to CASSVGHRPEQFF.

The genes are TRBV5-1 and TRBJ2-3; D remains unclear. This CDR3 contains 14 residues. CDR1 is SGHRS, CDR2 YFSETQ, per germline. Trimming took off 4 bases at V and 6 bases at J, with 15 bases between the two ends. CDR3 sequence: CASSPQWSADTQYF. The CDR3 DNA follows: TGCGCCAGCAGCCCCCAATGGTCAGCGGATACGCAGTATTTT.

The rearrangement joins TRBV19 to TRBJ1-4, with 8 bases fitting TRBD1. V lost 7 bases to trimming and J lost 5 bases; unmatched junction nucleotides: 6. The CDR3 runs to 14 residues. CDR1 is LNHDA, CDR2 SQIVND, per germline (reference sequence). The CDR3 loop reads CASKRDRQNEKLFF. In nucleotides, the CDR3 is TGTGCCAGTAAACGGGACAGGCAAAATGAAAAACTGTTTTTT.

DNA for the CDR3: TGTGCCAGCACCACCTTAGCGGGAGATACGTACGAGCAGTACTTC. Translating it yields CASTTLAGDTYEQYF. The V gene is TRBV6-5, the J gene TRBJ2-7, with 9 bases lining up with TRBD2. The CDR3 runs 15 residues. Germline V gene lookup returns CDR1 MNHEY and CDR2 SVGAGI. The trim removed 7 bases at V and 4 bases at J, leaving 11 bases unmatched.

The rearrangement links TRBV2 to TRBJ1-5; 7 bases agree with TRBD1. V lost 7 bases and J lost 2; bases outside the gene matches: 5. The CDR3 covers 14 residues. From germline, CDR1 is SNHLY and CDR2 FYNNEI. CDR3 region: CASIFDRGNQPQHF. Written as DNA, the CDR3 is TGTGCCAGCATTTTTGACAGGGGCAATCAGCCCCAGCATTTT.

The rearrangement links TRBV4-1 to TRBJ1-6; 8 positions agree with TRBD1. Germline trimming cut 3 bases from V and 5 bases from J; bases unmatched to any gene: 3. The CDR3 is 15 residues long. Looked up from germline, CDR1 is MGHRA and CDR2 is YSYEKL. This CDR3 reads CASSQPDRDNSPLHF. The CDR3 DNA sequence: TGCGCCAGCAGCCAGCCGGACAGGGATAATTCACCCCTCCACTTT.

The chain carries TRBV7-3 and TRBJ2-2, with 7 bases aligning to TRBD2. The V gene's germline CDR1 is SGHTA and CDR2 FQGTGA. The CDR3 runs to 15 residues. V lost 5 bases, J lost 6 bases, and 9 bases stayed unmatched. The CDR3: CASSPSGLAAGELFF. The DNA for the CDR3 is TGTGCCAGCAGCCCTAGCGGACTCGCAGCCGGGGAGCTGTTTTTT.

In DNA form, the CDR3 reads TGTGCCAGCAGTTACTCGGGCGGGGCAAATCAGCCCCAGCATTTT. This gives the protein CASSYSGGANQPQHF. This chain links TRBV6-2 or TRBV6-3 with TRBJ1-5; perhaps TRBD1 as D (5 bases). The CDR3 contains 15 residues. Germline-derived CDR1 and CDR2 are MNHEY and SVGEGT. Trimming removed 0 bases from V and 4 bases from J, with 10 bases in between.

CDR3 sequence reads: CAIQGSNTEAFF. CDR3 DNA: TGTGCCATACAGGGATCGAACACTGAAGCTTTCTTT. The V call is TRBV7-9, the J call TRBJ1-1, with D tentatively TRBD1 (6 bases). Looked up from germline, CDR1 is SEHNR and CDR2 is FQNEAQ (reference sequence). The CDR3 runs 12 residues. V was shortened by 10 bases and J by 1 base, with 10 bases between the two germline ends. Full variable domain (outside the CDR3, taken from reference TRBV7-9 and TRBJ1-1): DTGVSQNPRHKITKRGQNVTFRCDPISEHNRLYWYRQTLGQGPEFLTYFQNEAQLEKSRLLSDRFSAERPKGSFSTLEIQRTEQGDSAMYLCAIQGSNTEAFFGQGTRLTVV.

This clone has just one count. The chain links TRBV7-2 to TRBJ1-6, with D tentatively TRBD1 (6 bases). The V and J ends lost 2 bases and 2 bases respectively, with 16 bases between them. The CDR3 covers 18 residues. Germline V gene sequence: CDR1 SGHTA, CDR2 FQGNSA. Written as DNA, the CDR3 is TGTGCCAGCAGCTTATATATGGGGGGCCCGGCCTATAATTCACCCCTCCACTTT. Translation gives CASSLYMGGPAYNSPLHF. Full variable domain (outside the CDR3, taken from reference TRBV7-2 and TRBJ1-6): GAGVSQSPSNKVTEKGKDVELRCDPISGHTALYWYRQSLGQGLEFLIYFQGNSAPDKSGLPSDRFSAERTGGSVSTLTIQRTQQEDSAVYLCASSLYMGGPAYNSPLHFGNGTRLTVT.

The chain couples TRBV11-2 to TRBJ2-3; D gene uncertain. CDR1 SGHAT and CDR2 FQNNGV come from the germline V gene. The CDR3 length is 14 residues. V was clipped by 5 bases and J by 1 base, with 10 bases between them. The CDR3: CASSPRLGTDTQYF. The CDR3 bases are TGTGCCAGCAGCCCGAGGCTCGGCACAGATACGCAGTATTTT.

The chain recombines TRBV3-1 (or the pseudogene TRBV3-2) with TRBJ2-4; D not resolved. Trimming pared 2 bases from V and 3 bases from J, leaving 14 bases between. CDR3 length equals 16 residues. Per germline, CDR1 LGHDT and CDR2 YNNKEL (reference sequence). The CDR3 spells CASSQSAPQRKNIQYF. DNA of the CDR3: TGTGCCAGCAGCCAATCTGCGCCTCAGCGCAAAAACATTCAGTACTTC.

This clone was found a few times. This chain connects TRBV6-4 to TRBJ2-7; D is unresolved. In germline, CDR1 is MRHNA, CDR2 SNTAGT. This CDR3 contains 14 residues. Trimming took 0 bases from V and 2 from J, leaving 8 bases between them. CDR3 region: CASSDSKGTYEQYF. CDR3 nucleotide sequence: TGTGCCAGCAGTGACTCGAAGGGAACCTACGAGCAGTACTTC.